The 15 T cell receptor beta chains presented below share a single source sample, sequenced in a study of T cells after yellow fever vaccination. From the 5' RACE reads, TCRdb called clonotypes with MiXCR, one entry per CDR3 protein. Here the sample spans approximately 240,000 distinct CDR3 sequences, roughly 3.5% being singletons. The source was PBMCs, collected 15 days after the yellow fever booster vaccination. The receptor set was obtained from a man younger than 30 who received the YFV17D yellow fever vaccine.

This clonotype was picked up many times. The gene calls are TRBV12-3 or TRBV12-4 and TRBJ1-1; D call uncertain. This CDR3 is 13 amino acids long. Trimming pared 5 bases from V and 4 bases from J, leaving 11 bases between. The CDR3 DNA reads TGTGCCAGCAGTGGGGTAAGAGGCACTGAAGCTTTCTTT. Translated, it gives CASSGVRGTEAFF.

This clonotype was detected many times. This sequence joins TRBV7-9 and TRBJ2-3, with 10 positions matching TRBD1. V shed 4 bases and J 4 bases; nucleotides not matched to a gene: 8. CDR1 is SEHNR, CDR2 FQNEAQ, per germline (reference sequence). The CDR3 is made up of 16 amino acids. CDR3 protein: CASSWNDRGQSDTQYF. DNA of the CDR3: TGTGCCAGCAGCTGGAACGACAGGGGGCAGTCAGATACGCAGTATTTT.

This clonotype occurred many times. CDR3 loop: CASKLGSNQPQHF. The CDR3, as DNA: TGTGCCAGCAAATTGGGGAGCAATCAGCCCCAGCATTTT. The J gene is TRBJ1-5, the V gene TRBV12-3 or TRBV12-4; D remains unclear. CDR3 length: 13 residues. Trimming removed 7 bases at V and 1 base at J, with 8 bases between.

This clonotype was found many times. The genes are TRBV6-6 and TRBJ1-5; 7 nucleotides line up with TRBD1. This CDR3 has 15 amino acids. Germline loops: CDR1 MNHNY, CDR2 SVGAGI (reference sequence). J gave up 4 bases and V 0 bases, and 3 bases lay outside the gene matches. For the CDR3, the DNA is TGTGCCAGCAGTTACTCGAGGGACAGAAATCAGCCCCAGCATTTT. It is translated as CASSYSRDRNQPQHF.

This chain links TRBV7-9 with TRBJ1-2; D uncertain. This CDR3 region has 14 residues. V shed 5 bases and J shed 0 bases, with 10 bases lying between them. The germline V gene encodes CDR1 SEHNR and CDR2 FQNEAQ (reference sequence). CDR3 protein: CASSAARTNYGYTF. The DNA for the CDR3 is TGTGCCAGCAGCGCAGCCAGGACTAACTATGGCTACACCTTC.

This clonotype was recorded at least ten times. The rearrangement links TRBV5-1 to TRBJ2-5; D ambiguous. V gave up 7 bases and J gave up 2 bases, with 12 bases separating them. Germline CDR1 is SGHRS and CDR2 is YFSETQ. This CDR3 spans 13 amino acids. CDR3 region: CASQTGRQETQYF. DNA of the CDR3: TGCGCCAGCCAGACGGGTCGGCAAGAGACCCAGTACTTC.

This clonotype was counted ten times or more. The chain has TRBV4-3 and TRBJ2-1, with D uncertain. V lost 0 bases, J lost 7 bases, and 19 bases lay in between. CDR1 LGHNA and CDR2 YSLEER come from the germline V gene. The CDR3 consists of 17 residues. CDR3 nucleotide sequence: TGCGCCAGCAGCCAAGATTCCGTGGCTACCCTGCGGAATGAGCAGTTCTTC. Translating it yields CASSQDSVATLRNEQFF.

This clonotype showed up many times. The rearrangement uses TRBV6-2 or TRBV6-3 and TRBJ1-5; TRBD1 might be the D (6 bases). CDR1 and CDR2 from the germline V gene are MNHEY and SVGEGT. V was trimmed by 2 bases and J by 5 bases, leaving 13 bases between them. The CDR3 sequence is 15 residues long. The CDR3 is CASSYGQGSHQPQHF. CDR3 nucleotides: TGTGCCAGCAGTTACGGGCAGGGGAGCCATCAGCCCCAGCATTTT.

This clonotype showed up many times. The chain combines TRBV5-6 with TRBJ1-5; D not resolved. The CDR3 runs to 14 residues. Germline CDR1 is SGHDT and CDR2 is YYEEEE. V was clipped by 4 bases and J by 2 bases, with 10 bases between them. The CDR3, as DNA: TGTGCCAGCAGCCCCACCGGAGGCAATCAGCCCCAGCATTTT. This sequence encodes CASSPTGGNQPQHF.

This clonotype has at least ten counts. This chain links TRBV7-6 with TRBJ1-2, with D possibly TRBD1 on 5 matching bases. Trimming took 3 bases from V and 6 from J, leaving 11 bases between them. Germline loops: CDR1 SGHVS, CDR2 FNYEAQ. The CDR3 contains 13 residues. The CDR3 region is CASSLALGDGYTF. DNA for the CDR3: TGTGCCAGCAGCTTGGCGTTGGGGGATGGCTACACCTTC. Variable domain in full (rest from reference TRBV7-6 and TRBJ1-2): GAGVSQSPRYKVTKRGQDVALRCDPISGHVSLYWYRQALGQGPEFLTYFNYEAQQDKSGLPNDRFSAERPEGSISTLTIQRTEQRDSAMYRCASSLALGDGYTFGSGTRLTVV.

This clonotype was counted at least ten times. At one end the junction does not follow the germline gene, possibly because of a read error. The rearrangement uses TRBV13 and TRBJ1-4; TRBD1 agrees at 8 bases. CDR3 length: 12 amino acids. The V gene's germline CDR1 is PRHDT and CDR2 FYEKMQ (reference sequence). Here the CDR3 reads CASSLGQGRLFF. CDR3 sequence (DNA): TGTGCCAGCAGCCTAGGACAGGGAAGACTGTTTTTT.

Ten or more counts support this clonotype. V is TRBV7-2 and J is TRBJ2-2; TRBD2 might be the D (5 bases). CDR3 length: 19 residues. V lost 7 bases and J 0 bases, leaving 24 bases between the germline ends. Looked up from germline, CDR1 is SGHTA and CDR2 is FQGNSA. This chain's CDR3 is CASTLPRAGPLANTGELFF. The CDR3 DNA follows: TGTGCCAGCACCCTACCCCGTGCGGGCCCACTCGCGAACACCGGGGAGCTGTTTTTT.

This clonotype has at least ten counts. J is TRBJ2-3 and V is TRBV10-3; D remains unclear. The CDR3 length is 14 residues. V dropped 0 bases and J dropped 6 bases, with 10 bases sitting between them. Germline CDR1 is ENHRY and CDR2 is SYGVKD. CDR3 in DNA: TGTGCCATCAGTGAGTCGAGGCTCGGGGATACGCAGTATTTT. This encodes CAISESRLGDTQYF.

For this clonotype: Possible read error: a much larger clone is one base away. The chain uses TRBV11-1 and TRBJ2-3; possibly TRBD1 for D (5 bases). Germline V gene lookup returns CDR1 SGHAT and CDR2 FQDESV (reference sequence). The ends were cut back, 6 bases at V and 4 bases at J, with 14 bases in the middle. This CDR3 is 14 amino acids long. CDR3 region: CASRTHGASDTQYF. The CDR3 nucleotides are TGTGCCAGCAGAACTCATGGGGCATCAGATACGCAGTATTTT.

This clonotype was seen at least ten times. V and J are TRBV7-6 and TRBJ2-2; no clear D. The CDR3 spans 13 residues. CDR1 and CDR2 from the germline V gene are SGHVS and FNYEAQ. Trimming took off 5 bases at V and 6 bases at J, with 10 bases between the two ends. CDR3 loop: CASSPRGAGELFF. In DNA form, the CDR3 reads TGTGCCAGCAGCCCCCGTGGGGCCGGGGAGCTGTTTTTT.